This T cell receptor (beta chain) originates from a study of T cells in Graves' hyperthyroidism and ophthalmopathy (dated by TCRdb to between 2018 and 2020). Regarding the complete study: Peripheral blood samples were taken at the time of initial diagnosis, prior to any treatment. To identify distinguishing TCR V-J signatures, a discovery cohort of about 100 patients was used, comprising 43 with Graves' ophthalmopathy and 57 with stable Graves' hyperthyroidism. Prospective prediction of ophthalmopathy was tested in an independent validation cohort consisting of about 19 hyperthyroidism patients and some 16 patients who later progressed to ophthalmopathy. For training and testing, the 100 or so patients in the discovery cohort were randomly divided in a 7:3 ratio. Thyroid tissue and blood T-cell repertoires from roughly six Graves' hyperthyroidism patients were also compared in the study. Following sampling, methimazole starting at 30 mg daily was given to hyperthyroidism patients, and high-dose intravenous methylprednisolone was given to ophthalmopathy patients. The paper reports TCR Vbeta CDR3 sequencing of more than 120 peripheral blood samples: some 44 ophthalmopathy, fewer than 85 hyperthyroidism and approximately 17 progressor patients.

TCR beta CDR3 regions were amplified from RNA transcripts. The first round of RT-PCR for the TCR CDR3 was performed with the HTBI primer set and the Qiagen OneStep RT-PCR kit. A second multiplex PCR round built the libraries, followed by size selection and purification. Paired-end sequencing of the libraries was performed with 100 bp reads on an Illumina HiSeq2000. Processing in the source paper ran as follows. Raw data were processed with SOAPnuke, discarding reads with adapters, uncalled bases, mean Phred below 15, or no exact constant-primer or identifier match. High-quality paired reads were merged with COPE v1.2.5, and unique nucleotide sequences were defined as clonotypes. MiTCR v1.1 was used to align clonotypes to the IMGT TRBV, TRBD and TRBJ reference segments. Analysis was restricted to V-J combinations with a frequency above 0.0001, which covered 99.2% of repertoires. The TCS score was defined as F50 (clonal expansion) divided by E x V (chaos), with BLOSUM62-based TCRdist calculated between CDR3 peptides within each V-J. Welch's t-statistics and random forest reduced roughly 530 V-J features to about 12, which were used in a naive Bayes classifier (R e1071). Thyroid-blood repertoire similarity was quantified with the Morisita-Horn index. Starting from the raw public reads, TCRdb applied fastp trimming at Q25, assembled clones with MiXCR and retained in-frame beta chains. Each record represents a unique CDR3 protein, reported with the most common genes and DNA among its rows. TCRdb, not the original authors, processed these V and J calls. The sample table lists approximately 600,000 distinct CDR3 sequences, under 15% of them with a count of one. Roughly 4.5% of the sample is in the top ten clones.

In the ophthalmopathy patients, disease was moderately to severely active, with a Clinical Activity Score of 3 or more, a NOSPECS grade of 4 or more, and a duration of less than 3 months. Any patient with an uncontrolled infection, another autoimmune disease, pregnancy or lactation was excluded. Clinical symptoms, serum thyroxine and TRAb, thyroid ultrasound, and orbital computed tomography formed the basis for the diagnoses. Ficoll-Paque density gradient centrifugation was used to isolate PBMCs from about 9 ml of fresh peripheral blood. Total RNA was extracted with Trizol reagent, and quality was checked on an Agilent 2100 Bioanalyzer. CDR1 LGHDT and CDR2 YNNKEL are derived from the germline V gene (reference sequence). Reading from cysteine to phenylalanine, the CDR3 counts 14 amino acids. This entry keeps only the CDR3 DNA: 42 bases, framed from base 1. V is clipped by 5 bases and J by 6 bases, and the sequence between their germline boundaries is 13 bases long.

Of note for this clonotype: Its antigen is still unknown. No qualities accompany the bases; no much larger clone lies one base away.

The study at large found these results: Most expanded thyroid clonotypes (frequency above 0.001) were also found in blood, which suggests that blood repertoires may mirror thyroid immune responses. During validation, the model predicted progression to ophthalmopathy a median of approximately 6.5 months ahead of onset, with just under 71% sensitivity and 72.22% specificity. No statistical method was used to set the sample size in advance, and investigators knew the group allocation. A 13 V-J signature model separated ophthalmopathy from stable hyperthyroidism, with roughly 88% sensitivity and 81.08% specificity in cross-validation and 80%/75% in testing.

This clonotype was sampled from a woman between 40 and 50 years old with Graves' ophthalmopathy. Sample: blood. The chain joins TRBV3-1 to TRBJ2-2; the D segment cannot be called with confidence. The DNA sequence follows: TGTGCCAGCAGCTCCCGCCCCGATCCCGGGGAGCTGTTTTTT. It translates as CASSSRPDPGELFF.